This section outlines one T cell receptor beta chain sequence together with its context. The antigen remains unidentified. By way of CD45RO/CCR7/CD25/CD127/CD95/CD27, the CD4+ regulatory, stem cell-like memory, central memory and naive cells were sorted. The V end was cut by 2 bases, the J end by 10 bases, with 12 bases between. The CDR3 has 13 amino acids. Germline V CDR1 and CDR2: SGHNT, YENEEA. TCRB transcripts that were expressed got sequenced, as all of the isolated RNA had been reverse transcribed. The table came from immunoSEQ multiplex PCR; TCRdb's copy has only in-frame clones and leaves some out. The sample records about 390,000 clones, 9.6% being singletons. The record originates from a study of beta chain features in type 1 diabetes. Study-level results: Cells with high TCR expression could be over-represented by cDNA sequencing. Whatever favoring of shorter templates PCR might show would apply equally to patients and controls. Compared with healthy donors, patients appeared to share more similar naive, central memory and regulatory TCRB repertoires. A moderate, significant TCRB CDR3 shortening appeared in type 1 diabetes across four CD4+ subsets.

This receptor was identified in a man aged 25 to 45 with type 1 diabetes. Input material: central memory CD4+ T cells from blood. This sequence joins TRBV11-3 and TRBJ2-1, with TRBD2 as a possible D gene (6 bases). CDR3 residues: CASSLYAEGEQFF. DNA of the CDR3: TGTGCCAGCAGCTTATATGCGGAGGGGGAGCAGTTCTTC.